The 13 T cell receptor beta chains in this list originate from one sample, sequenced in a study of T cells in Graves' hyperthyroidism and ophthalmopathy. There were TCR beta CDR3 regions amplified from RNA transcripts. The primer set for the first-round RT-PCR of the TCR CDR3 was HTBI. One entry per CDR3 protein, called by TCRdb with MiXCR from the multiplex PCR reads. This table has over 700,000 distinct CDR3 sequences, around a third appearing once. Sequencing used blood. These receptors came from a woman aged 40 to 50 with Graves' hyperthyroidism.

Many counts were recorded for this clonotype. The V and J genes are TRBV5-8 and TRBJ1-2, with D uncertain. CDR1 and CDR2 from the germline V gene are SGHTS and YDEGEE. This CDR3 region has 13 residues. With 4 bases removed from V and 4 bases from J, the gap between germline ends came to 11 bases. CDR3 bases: TGTGCCAGCAGCCCTAAAGCAACCTATGGCTACACCTTC. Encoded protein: CASSPKATYGYTF.

CDR3 sequence: CASSPGSSGTPYEQYF. CDR3 sequence (DNA): TGTGCCAGCTCACCCGGTTCTAGCGGGACTCCCTACGAGCAGTACTTC. This chain links TRBV7-2 with TRBJ2-7, with 9 nucleotides matching TRBD2. Germline CDR1 SGHTA, CDR2 FQGNSA. CDR3 length: 16 residues. Trimming took 8 bases from V and 2 from J; bases not matched to a gene: 13. Looking up the rest from reference TRBV7-2 and TRBJ2-7 gives the full variable domain: GAGVSQSPSNKVTEKGKDVELRCDPISGHTALYWYRQSLGQGLEFLIYFQGNSAPDKSGLPSDRFSAERTGGSVSTLTIQRTQQEDSAVYLCASSPGSSGTPYEQYFGPGTRLTVT.

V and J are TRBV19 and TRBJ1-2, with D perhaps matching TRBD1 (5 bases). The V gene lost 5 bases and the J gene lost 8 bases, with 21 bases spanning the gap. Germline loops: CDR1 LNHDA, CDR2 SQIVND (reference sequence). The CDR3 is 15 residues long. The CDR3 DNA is TGTGCCAGTAGTGGCCTTACCGAGGGGACTCAGGGCTACACCTTC. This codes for CASSGLTEGTQGYTF. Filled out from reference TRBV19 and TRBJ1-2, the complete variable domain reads DGGITQSPKYLFRKEGQNVTLSCEQNLNHDAMYWYRQDPGQGLRLIYYSQIVNDFQKGDIAEGYSVSREKKESFPLTVTSAQKNPTAFYLCASSGLTEGTQGYTFGSGTRLTVV.

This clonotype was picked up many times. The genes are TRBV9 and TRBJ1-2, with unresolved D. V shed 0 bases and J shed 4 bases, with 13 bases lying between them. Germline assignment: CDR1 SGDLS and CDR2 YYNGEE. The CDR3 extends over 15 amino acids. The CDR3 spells CASSVETENAYGYTF. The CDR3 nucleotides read TGTGCCAGCAGCGTAGAAACAGAGAATGCCTATGGCTACACCTTC.

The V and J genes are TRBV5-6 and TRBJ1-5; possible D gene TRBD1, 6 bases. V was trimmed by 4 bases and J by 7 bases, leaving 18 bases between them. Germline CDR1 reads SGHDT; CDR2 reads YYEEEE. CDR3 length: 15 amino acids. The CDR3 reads CASSRGGLPFQPQHF. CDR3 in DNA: TGTGCCAGCAGCAGGGGGGGGCTTCCTTTCCAGCCCCAGCATTTT.

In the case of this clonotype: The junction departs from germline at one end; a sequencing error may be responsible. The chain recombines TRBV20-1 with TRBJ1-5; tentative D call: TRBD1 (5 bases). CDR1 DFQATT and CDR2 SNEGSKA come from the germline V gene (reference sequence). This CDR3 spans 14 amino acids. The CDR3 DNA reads TGCAGTGCCGGTGGGGGATTGAGCAGTCAGCCCCAGCATTTT. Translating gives CSAGGGLSSQPQHF.

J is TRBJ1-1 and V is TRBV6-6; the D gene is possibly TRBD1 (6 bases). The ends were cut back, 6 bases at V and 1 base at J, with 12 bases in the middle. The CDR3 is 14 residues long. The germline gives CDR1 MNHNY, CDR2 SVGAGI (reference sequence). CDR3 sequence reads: CASRLDSGNTEAFF. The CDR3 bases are TGTGCCAGCAGGTTGGACAGTGGGAACACTGAAGCTTTCTTT.

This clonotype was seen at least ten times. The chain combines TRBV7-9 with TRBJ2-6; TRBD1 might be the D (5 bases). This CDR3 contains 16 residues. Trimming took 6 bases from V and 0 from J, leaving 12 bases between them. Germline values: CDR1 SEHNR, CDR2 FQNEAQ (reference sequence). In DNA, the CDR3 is TGTGCCAGCAGACCGACAGATTTCTCTGGGGCCAACGTCCTGACTTTC. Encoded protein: CASRPTDFSGANVLTF. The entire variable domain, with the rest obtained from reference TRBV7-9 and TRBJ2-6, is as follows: DTGVSQNPRHKITKRGQNVTFRCDPISEHNRLYWYRQTLGQGPEFLTYFQNEAQLEKSRLLSDRFSAERPKGSFSTLEIQRTEQGDSAMYLCASRPTDFSGANVLTFGAGSRLTVL.

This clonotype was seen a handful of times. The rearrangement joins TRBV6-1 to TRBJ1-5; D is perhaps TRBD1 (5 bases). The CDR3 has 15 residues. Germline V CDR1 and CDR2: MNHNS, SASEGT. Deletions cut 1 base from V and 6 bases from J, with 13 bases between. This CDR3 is CASSEGRGSGQPQHF. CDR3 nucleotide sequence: TGTGCCAGCAGTGAAGGGAGGGGTTCCGGTCAGCCCCAGCATTTT.

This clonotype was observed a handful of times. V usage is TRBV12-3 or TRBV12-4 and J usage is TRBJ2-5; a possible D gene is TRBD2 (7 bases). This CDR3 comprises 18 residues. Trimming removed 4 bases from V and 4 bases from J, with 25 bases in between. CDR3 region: CASSSSVGGGRSRETQYF. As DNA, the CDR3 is TGTGCCAGCAGTTCCTCGGTAGGCGGGGGCCGATCTCGAGAGACCCAGTACTTC.

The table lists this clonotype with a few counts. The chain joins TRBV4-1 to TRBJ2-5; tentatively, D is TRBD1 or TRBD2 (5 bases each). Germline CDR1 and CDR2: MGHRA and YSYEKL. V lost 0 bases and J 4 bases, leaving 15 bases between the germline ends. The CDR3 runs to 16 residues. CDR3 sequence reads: CASSQDWGEEGETQYF. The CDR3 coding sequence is TGCGCCAGCAGCCAAGATTGGGGCGAAGAGGGAGAGACCCAGTACTTC.

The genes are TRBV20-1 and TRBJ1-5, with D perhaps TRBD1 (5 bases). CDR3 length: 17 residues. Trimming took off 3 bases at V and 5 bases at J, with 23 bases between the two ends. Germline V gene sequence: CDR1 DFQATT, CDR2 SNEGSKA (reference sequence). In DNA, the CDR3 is TGCAGTGCTAGGGGGCAGTCTGGGGCCAGTCGCGATCAGCCCCAGCATTTT. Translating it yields CSARGQSGASRDQPQHF.

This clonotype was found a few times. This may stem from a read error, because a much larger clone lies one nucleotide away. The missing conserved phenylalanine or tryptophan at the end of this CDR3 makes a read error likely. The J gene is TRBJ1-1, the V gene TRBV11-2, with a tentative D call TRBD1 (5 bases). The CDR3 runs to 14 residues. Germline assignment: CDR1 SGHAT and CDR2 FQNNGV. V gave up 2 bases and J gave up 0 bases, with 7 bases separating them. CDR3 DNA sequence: TGTGCCAGCAGCTTATACAGGCTGAACACTGAAGCTTTCCTT. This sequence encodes CASSLYRLNTEAFL.